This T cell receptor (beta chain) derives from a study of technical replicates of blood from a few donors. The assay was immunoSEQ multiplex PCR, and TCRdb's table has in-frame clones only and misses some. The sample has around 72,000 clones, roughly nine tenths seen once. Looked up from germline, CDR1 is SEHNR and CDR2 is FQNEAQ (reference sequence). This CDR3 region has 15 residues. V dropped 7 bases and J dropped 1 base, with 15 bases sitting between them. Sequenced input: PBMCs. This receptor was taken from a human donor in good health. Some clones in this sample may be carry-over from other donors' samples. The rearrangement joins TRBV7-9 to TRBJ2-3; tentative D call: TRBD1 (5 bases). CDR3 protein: CASTQQGVGTDTQYF. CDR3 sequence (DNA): TGTGCCAGCACTCAACAAGGGGTCGGCACAGATACGCAGTATTTT.